Listed here are 4 T cell receptor beta chains from one sample, sequenced in a study of shared clonotypes between healthy human individuals. Repertoires were generated with immunoSEQ multiplex PCR, while TCRdb's copy carries only in-frame clones and drops some. The sample holds roughly 1.4 million clones; about 98.5% are singletons and the top ten take around 0.33%. The specimen was naive CD4+ T cells sorted from blood. The subset was: CD45RA+ positively selected. These receptors all stem from a man aged 30 to 45 in good health.

This chain uses TRBV4-1 with TRBJ2-2; D is unresolved. CDR3 size: 12 residues. V dropped 3 bases and J dropped 8 bases, with 7 bases sitting between them. Germline V gene lookup returns CDR1 MGHRA and CDR2 YSYEKL. CDR3 region: CASSHERGELFF. As DNA, the CDR3 is TGCGCCAGCAGCCATGAGCGAGGGGAGCTGTTTTTT.

The chain couples TRBV21-1 to TRBJ2-7; whether TRBD1, the table's D call, matches the DNA was not checked. TRBV21-1 has pseudogene status. The CDR3 length is 15 residues. As DNA, the CDR3 is TGTGCCAGCAGCAAAGTGTTCGGCAGGGAAGTGGAGCAGTACTTC. Its protein product is CASSKVFGREVEQYF.

The chain carries TRBV11-3 and TRBJ2-2, with D perhaps TRBD1 (5 bases). Trimming cost V 4 bases and J 4 bases, with 13 bases left between them. Germline CDR1 reads SGHNT; CDR2 reads YENEEA. This CDR3 is 15 amino acids long. This CDR3 reads CASSSDIRSTGELFF. DNA for the CDR3: TGTGCCAGCAGCTCGGACATAAGATCCACCGGGGAGCTGTTTTTT.

The chain links TRBV6-1 to TRBJ1-2; 8 nucleotides agree with TRBD1. The J segment lost 4 bases and the V segment lost 2 bases, leaving 6 bases of the junction unmatched. The CDR3 is 15 residues long. Germline-derived CDR1 and CDR2 are MNHNS and SASEGT. The CDR3 sequence is CASSEHYRGGYGYTF. The CDR3 nucleotides are TGTGCCAGCAGTGAACACTACAGGGGGGGCTATGGCTACACCTTC.